This T cell receptor beta chain was identified during a study of OX40 agonist ivuxolimab in advanced cancers. Only in-frame clones appear in the TCRdb table, and some are missing; sequencing was by immunoSEQ multiplex PCR. The sample comprises roughly 38,000 clones, 82% of which are singletons, and under 2% rests with the top ten. General observations from the study: Also present in some nonresponders was a low level of normalized T-cell clonal expansion. Antigen specificity was not determined for the expanded peripheral T cells.

This clone occurred once. Antigen specificity is unknown. The CDR3 has 16 amino acids. V dropped 7 bases and J dropped 6 bases, with 23 bases sitting between them. CDR1 is MDHEN and CDR2 is SYDVKM in the germline V gene. The V gene is TRBV28, the J gene TRBJ2-3, with D maybe TRBD2 (7 bases). This sequence originates from an adult with an advanced solid tumor such as melanoma, head and neck, liver or kidney cancer. Sequences were derived from CD4+ or CD8+ T cells sorted from blood, sampled in a trial of the OX40 agonist ivuxolimab. CDR3 loop: CASMGGAGRIRDTQYF. CDR3 nucleotides: TGTGCCAGCATGGGGGGGGCGGGTAGAATCAGGGATACGCAGTATTTT.